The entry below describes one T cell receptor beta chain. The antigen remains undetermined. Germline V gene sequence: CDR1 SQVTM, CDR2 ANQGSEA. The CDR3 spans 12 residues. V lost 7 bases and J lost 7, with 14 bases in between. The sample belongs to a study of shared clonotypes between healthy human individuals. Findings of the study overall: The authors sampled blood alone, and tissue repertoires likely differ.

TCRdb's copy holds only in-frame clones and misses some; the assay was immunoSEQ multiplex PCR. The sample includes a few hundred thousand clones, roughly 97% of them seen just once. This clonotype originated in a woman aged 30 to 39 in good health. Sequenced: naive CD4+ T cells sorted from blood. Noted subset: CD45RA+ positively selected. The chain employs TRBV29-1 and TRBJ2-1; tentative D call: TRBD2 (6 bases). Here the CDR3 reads CSARRGENEQFF. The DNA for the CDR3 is TGCAGCGCCAGGCGGGGAGAGAATGAGCAGTTCTTC.